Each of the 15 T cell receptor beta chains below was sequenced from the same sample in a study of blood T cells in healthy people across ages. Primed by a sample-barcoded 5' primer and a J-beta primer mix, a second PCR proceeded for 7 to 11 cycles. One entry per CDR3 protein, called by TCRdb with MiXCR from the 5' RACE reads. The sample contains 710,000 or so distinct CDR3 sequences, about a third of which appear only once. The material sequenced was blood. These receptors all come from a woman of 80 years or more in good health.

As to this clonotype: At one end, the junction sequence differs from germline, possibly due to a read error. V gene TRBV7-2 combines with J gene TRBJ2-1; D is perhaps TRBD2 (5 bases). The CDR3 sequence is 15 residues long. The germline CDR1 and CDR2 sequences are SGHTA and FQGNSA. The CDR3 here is CAGSSVRLANNEQFF. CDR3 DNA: TGTGCCGGCAGCTCCGTACGGCTAGCAAACAATGAGCAGTTCTTC.

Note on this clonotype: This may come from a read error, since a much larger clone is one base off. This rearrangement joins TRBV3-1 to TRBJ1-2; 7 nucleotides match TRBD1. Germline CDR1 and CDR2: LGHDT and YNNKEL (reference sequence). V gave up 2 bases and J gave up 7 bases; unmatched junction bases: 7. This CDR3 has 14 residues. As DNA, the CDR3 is TGTGCCAGCAGCCAACCAGGGACAGACGGTGGCTACACCTTC. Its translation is CASSQPGTDGGYTF.

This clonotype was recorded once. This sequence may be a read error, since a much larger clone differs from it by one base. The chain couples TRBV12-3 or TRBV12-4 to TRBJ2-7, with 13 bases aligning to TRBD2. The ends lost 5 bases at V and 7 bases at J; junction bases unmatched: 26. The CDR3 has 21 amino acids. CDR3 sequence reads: CASSPFLGTSGVLSSYNEQYF. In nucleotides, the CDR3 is TGTGCCAGCAGTCCATTCCTCGGGACTAGCGGGGTCCTTAGCTCCTACAATGAGCAGTACTTC.

The CDR3 region is CASSSDRGYYEQYF. CDR3 nucleotide sequence: TGTGCCAGCAGTTCGGACAGGGGGTACTACGAGCAGTACTTC. This chain uses TRBV7-2 with TRBJ2-5; 10 nucleotides align to TRBD1. The DNA matches TRBJ2-7 better at its end, which makes the J call doubtful. This CDR3 is built from 14 residues. Germline V gives CDR1 SGHTA, CDR2 FQGNSA.

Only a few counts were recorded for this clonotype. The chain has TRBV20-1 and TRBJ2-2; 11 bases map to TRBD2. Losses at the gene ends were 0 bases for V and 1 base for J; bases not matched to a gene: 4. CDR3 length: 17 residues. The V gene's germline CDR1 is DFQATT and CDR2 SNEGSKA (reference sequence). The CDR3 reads CSARDLAGGLNTGELFF. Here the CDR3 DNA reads TGCAGTGCTAGAGATCTAGCGGGGGGCTTGAACACCGGGGAGCTGTTTTTT.

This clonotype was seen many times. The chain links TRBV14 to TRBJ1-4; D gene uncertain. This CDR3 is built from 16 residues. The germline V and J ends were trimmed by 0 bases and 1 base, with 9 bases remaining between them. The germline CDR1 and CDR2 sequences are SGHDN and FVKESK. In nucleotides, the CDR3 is TGTGCCAGCAGCCAAGAACTCCCGGGAACTAATGAAAAACTGTTTTTT. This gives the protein CASSQELPGTNEKLFF.

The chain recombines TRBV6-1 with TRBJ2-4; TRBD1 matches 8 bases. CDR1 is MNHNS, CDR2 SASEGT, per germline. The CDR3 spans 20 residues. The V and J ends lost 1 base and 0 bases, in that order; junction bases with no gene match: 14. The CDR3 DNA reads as TGTGCCAGCAGTGAAGGTTCCGGACAGGGCCTCCTCTTAGCCAAAAACATTCAGTACTTC. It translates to CASSEGSGQGLLLAKNIQYF.

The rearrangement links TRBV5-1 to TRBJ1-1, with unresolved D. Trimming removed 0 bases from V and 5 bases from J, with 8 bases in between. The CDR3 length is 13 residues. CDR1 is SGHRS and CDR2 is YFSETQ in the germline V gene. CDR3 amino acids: CASSLAQRTEAFF. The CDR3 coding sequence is TGCGCCAGCAGCTTGGCTCAACGGACTGAAGCTTTCTTT. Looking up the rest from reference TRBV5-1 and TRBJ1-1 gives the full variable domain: KAGVTQTPRYLIKTRGQQVTLSCSPISGHRSVSWYQQTPGQGLQFLFEYFSETQRNKGNFPGRFSGRQFSNSRSEMNVSTLELGDSALYLCASSLAQRTEAFFGQGTRLTVV.

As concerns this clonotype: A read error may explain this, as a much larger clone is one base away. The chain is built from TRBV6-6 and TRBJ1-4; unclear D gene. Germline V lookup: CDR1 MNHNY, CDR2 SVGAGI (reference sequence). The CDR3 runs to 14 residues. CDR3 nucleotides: TGTGCCAGCAGCCACGGACTGTCGAATGGAAAACTGTTTTTT. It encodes CASSHGLSNGKLFF.

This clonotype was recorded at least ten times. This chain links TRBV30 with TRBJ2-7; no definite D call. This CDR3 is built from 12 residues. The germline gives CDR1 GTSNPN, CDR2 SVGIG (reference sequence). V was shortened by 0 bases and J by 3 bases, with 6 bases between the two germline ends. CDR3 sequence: CAWSVEGYEQYF. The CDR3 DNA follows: TGTGCCTGGAGTGTAGAAGGCTACGAGCAGTACTTC. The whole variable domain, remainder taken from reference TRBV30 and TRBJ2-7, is SQTIHQWPATLVQPVGSPLSLECTVEGTSNPNLYWYRQAAGRGLQLLFYSVGIGQISSEVPQNLSASRPQDRQFILSSKKLLLSDSGFYLCAWSVEGYEQYFGPGTRLTVT.

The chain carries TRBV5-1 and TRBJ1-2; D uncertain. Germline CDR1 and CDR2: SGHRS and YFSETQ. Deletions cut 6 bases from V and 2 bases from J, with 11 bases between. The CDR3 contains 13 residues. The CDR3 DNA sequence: TGCGCCAGCACGTGGGGAGAAAACTATGGCTACACCTTC. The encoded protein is CASTWGENYGYTF. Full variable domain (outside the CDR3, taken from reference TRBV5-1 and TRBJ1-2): KAGVTQTPRYLIKTRGQQVTLSCSPISGHRSVSWYQQTPGQGLQFLFEYFSETQRNKGNFPGRFSGRQFSNSRSEMNVSTLELGDSALYLCASTWGENYGYTFGSGTRLTVV.

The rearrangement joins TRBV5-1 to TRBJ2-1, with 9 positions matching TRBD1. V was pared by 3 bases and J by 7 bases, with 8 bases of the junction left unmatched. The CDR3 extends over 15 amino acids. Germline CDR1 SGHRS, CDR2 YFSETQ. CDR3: CASSWGTGRGNEQFF. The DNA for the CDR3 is TGCGCCAGCAGCTGGGGGACAGGGAGAGGGAATGAGCAGTTCTTC.

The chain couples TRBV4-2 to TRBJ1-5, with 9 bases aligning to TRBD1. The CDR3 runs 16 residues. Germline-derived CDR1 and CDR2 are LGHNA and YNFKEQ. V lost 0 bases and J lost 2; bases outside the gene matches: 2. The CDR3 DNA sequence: TGTGCCAGCAGCCAAGAACAGGGGGCTGGCAATCAGCCCCAGCATTTT. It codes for CASSQEQGAGNQPQHF.

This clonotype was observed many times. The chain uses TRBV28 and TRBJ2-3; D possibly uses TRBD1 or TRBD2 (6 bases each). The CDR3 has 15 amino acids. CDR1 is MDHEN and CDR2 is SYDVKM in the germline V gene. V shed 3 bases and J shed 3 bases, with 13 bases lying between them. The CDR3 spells CASSFEGGRTDTQYF. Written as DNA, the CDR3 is TGTGCCAGCAGTTTTGAAGGGGGGAGGACAGATACGCAGTATTTT. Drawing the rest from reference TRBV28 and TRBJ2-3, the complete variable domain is DVKVTQSSRYLVKRTGEKVFLECVQDMDHENMFWYRQDPGLGLRLIYFSYDVKMKEKGDIPEGYSVSREKKERFSLILESASTNQTSMYLCASSFEGGRTDTQYFGPGTRLTVL.

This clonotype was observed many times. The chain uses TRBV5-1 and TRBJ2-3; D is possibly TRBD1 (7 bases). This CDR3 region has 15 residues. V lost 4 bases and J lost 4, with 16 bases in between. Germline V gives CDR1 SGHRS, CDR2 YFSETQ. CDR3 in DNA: TGCGCCAGCAGCGCGGGGACAGAGCAGGCAGATACGCAGTATTTT. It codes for CASSAGTEQADTQYF. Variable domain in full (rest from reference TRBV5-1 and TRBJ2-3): KAGVTQTPRYLIKTRGQQVTLSCSPISGHRSVSWYQQTPGQGLQFLFEYFSETQRNKGNFPGRFSGRQFSNSRSEMNVSTLELGDSALYLCASSAGTEQADTQYFGPGTRLTVL.